Below are 14 T cell receptor beta chains sequenced from a single sample in a study of CD8+ T cells in alopecia areata. cDNA reverse transcribed from extracted RNA served as the sequencing template. The table came from immunoSEQ multiplex PCR; TCRdb's copy has only in-frame clones and leaves some out. This repertoire holds more than 90,000 clones, and none appear only once. Input material: lesional skin. These receptors came from a C3H/HeJ mouse with alopecia areata. Mouse MHC haplotype: H2-k.

This clone has just a few counts. Gene labels here are mouse ones. From the germline J gene comes the end of the CDR3, since the read stops 4 residues before it. Other DNA sequences in the sample encode the same CDR3. V is TRBV13-3 and J is TRBJ2-3, with TRBD2 identical over 9 bases. This CDR3 comprises 17 residues. CDR1 and CDR2 (germline): NNHDY, SYVADS. With 0 bases clipped from V and 0 bases from J, the junction kept 5 bases outside the gene matches. The CDR3 spells CASSDAGLGSSAETLYF. The sequenced CDR3 bases are TGTGCCAGCAGTGATGCAGGACTGGGGTCTAGTGCAGAA.

This clone was seen at least ten times. Gene names refer to mouse genes. The read ends 4 residues before the CDR3 terminus; that terminus is restored from the germline J gene. The chain uses TRBV31 and TRBJ2-1; 9 nucleotides agree with TRBD2. In germline, CDR1 is GKSSPN, CDR2 SITVG. This CDR3 is 14 amino acids long. The DNA read from the CDR3 is TGTGCCTGGAGTCTTACTGGGGGGTGGGCT. Translation: CAWSLTGGWA. The entire CDR3 sequence reads CAWSLTGGWAEQFF.

This clone has a handful of counts. The gene names here belong to mouse. The DNA ends 4 residues before the CDR3 does, and the rest of the CDR3 is filled in from the germline J gene. The V call is TRBV1, the J call TRBJ2-7; 8 bases map to TRBD1. The CDR3 extends over 12 amino acids. Germline lookup yields CDR1 NSQYPW and CDR2 LRSPGD (reference sequence). The covered CDR3 bases are TGCACCTGCAGGCAGGGGGCTTAT. It encodes CTCRQGAY. The whole CDR3 sequence reads CTCRQGAYEQYF.

This clone was recorded many times. The gene names here belong to mouse. The read stops 4 residues short of the end of the CDR3; the missing end is completed from the germline J gene. The chain joins TRBV13-3 to TRBJ1-2; 7 bases line up with TRBD1. Germline lookup yields CDR1 NNHDY and CDR2 SYVADS. Trimming at V came to 2 bases and at J to 0 bases, leaving 4 bases not matched to a gene. CDR3 length: 15 amino acids. The part of the CDR3 DNA that was read is TGTGCCAGCAGTGACAGGGACAGCTCAAACTCC. It is translated as CASSDRDSSNS. Given in full, the CDR3 is CASSDRDSSNSDYTF.

This clone was counted between two and nine times. Mouse names are used for the genes. With the read ending 4 residues before the CDR3 end, the germline J gene is used to fill in that end. This same CDR3 is encoded by further DNA sequences in the sample. This chain uses TRBV1 with TRBJ2-7, with 11 bases that match TRBD1. The germline gives CDR1 NSQYPW, CDR2 LRSPGD (reference sequence). The J segment lost 0 bases and the V segment lost 0 bases, leaving 4 bases of the junction unmatched. This CDR3 has 17 residues. The DNA read from the CDR3 is TGCACCTGCAGTGCAGATAGGGGGACAGGGGGCTCCTAT. This gives the protein CTCSADRGTGGSY. The CDR3, in full, reads CTCSADRGTGGSYEQYF.

This clone appeared a few times. The genes are named according to mouse. The CDR3 extends 4 residues past the end of the read, so its final part is completed from the germline J gene. The chain couples TRBV19 to TRBJ2-7, with 9 bases that match TRBD2. Germline loops: CDR1 FNHDT, CDR2 SITEND (reference sequence). J gave up 3 bases and V 0 bases, and 4 bases lay outside the gene matches. The CDR3 runs to 15 residues. The CDR3 loop reads CASSIVGWGGYEQYF. Incomplete CDR3 DNA: TGTGCCAGCAGTATAGTGGGCTGGGGGGGCTAT.

Only a few counts were recorded for this clone. The listed genes are named as in mouse. The sequenced fragment ends 4 residues before the CDR3 boundary, so the rest is inferred from the germline J gene. V gene TRBV17 combines with J gene TRBJ2-7; possible D gene TRBD1, 6 bases. V gave up 5 bases and J gave up 0 bases, with 11 bases separating them. From germline, CDR1 is MNHDT and CDR2 YYDKIL. This CDR3 contains 14 residues. Here the CDR3 reads CASSLGQSSYEQYF. The CDR3 DNA, read in part, is TGTGCTAGCAGTTTGGGACAAAGCTCCTAT.

This clone was detected a few times. The genes and germline here are from mouse. The read terminates 4 residues ahead of where the CDR3 ends, so the germline J gene completes it. This rearrangement joins TRBV1 to TRBJ2-7, with 8 positions matching TRBD1. The CDR3 runs 13 residues. Per the germline V gene, CDR1 is NSQYPW and CDR2 is LRSPGD (reference sequence). CDR3 DNA (partial): TGCACCTGCAGTGCCAGGGGGCCTTAT. This sequence encodes CTCSARGPY. The whole CDR3 region reads CTCSARGPYEQYF.

As concerns this clone: Genes here carry mouse names. The read terminates 4 residues before the CDR3 end, so the remaining end is supplied by the germline J gene. The chain joins TRBV31 to TRBJ1-1; 8 positions agree with TRBD1. CDR1 is GKSSPN, CDR2 SITVG, per germline. This CDR3 has 12 amino acids. This CDR3 is CAWSLQGGEVFF. The covered CDR3 bases are TGTGCCTGGAGTCTACAGGGGGGA.

Regarding this clone: Since a much larger clone is just one base distant, this may be a read error. Gene labels here are mouse ones. The CDR3 end falls 4 residues outside the read, so it is completed with the germline J gene. The rearrangement uses TRBV29 and TRBJ2-1; 9 bases fit TRBD1. With 7 bases clipped from V and 3 bases from J, the junction kept 4 bases outside the gene matches. Germline V gene data show CDR1 as MSHET and CDR2 as SYDVDS. The CDR3 extends over 14 amino acids. CDR3 protein: CASNPGQGYAEQFF. CDR3 bases read: TGTGCTAGCAATCCGGGACAGGGCTATGCT.

Concerning this clone itself: Gene names denote mouse genes. The CDR3 is cut off 4 residues early in the read; its end comes from the germline J gene. The chain employs TRBV13-3 and TRBJ2-1; 7 bases match TRBD1. This CDR3 comprises 16 residues. CDR1 is NNHDY, CDR2 SYVADS, per germline. V was pared by 2 bases and J by 1 base, with 6 bases of the junction left unmatched. The CDR3 sequence: CASSEGTGANYAEQFF. The sequenced CDR3 bases are TGTGCCAGCAGTGAAGGTACAGGGGCGAACTATGCT.

As for this clone: Gene names and germline refer to mouse. The read ends 4 residues before the CDR3 terminus; that terminus is restored from the germline J gene. This chain links TRBV5 with TRBJ2-7, with TRBD2 matching over 8 bases. V trimming: 4 bases; J trimming: 0 bases; junction bases outside the gene matches: 2. The CDR3 runs 14 residues. Germline CDR1 and CDR2: LGHNA and YNLKQL (reference sequence). The chain's CDR3 is CASSPGLGSYEQYF. CDR3 bases read: TGTGCCAGCAGCCCCGGACTGGGCTCCTAT.

A remark on this clone: Mouse names are used for the genes. The CDR3 goes on 4 residues after the read ends, and that part is filled in from the germline J gene. The chain recombines TRBV1 with TRBJ1-4; TRBD1 aligns across 7 bases. The CDR3 is 17 amino acids. From germline, CDR1 is NSQYPW and CDR2 LRSPGD (reference sequence). The J segment lost 0 bases and the V segment lost 0 bases, leaving 4 bases of the junction unmatched. The CDR3 sequence is CTCSAEKGAFSNERLFF. The CDR3 bases that were read are TGCACCTGCAGTGCAGAGAAGGGGGCCTTTTCCAACGAA. The full variable domain, its missing parts supplied by reference TRBV1 and TRBJ1-4, is VTLLEQNPRWRLVPRGQAVNLRCILKNSQYPWMSWYQQDLQKQLQWLFTLRSPGDKEVKSLPGADYLATRVTDTELRLQVANMSQGRTLYCTCSAEKGAFSNERLFFGHGTKLSVL.

Comment on this clone: TCRdb gives a protein that differs at residue 13 from what the DNA encodes, so the protein here is translated from the DNA. Gene names refer to mouse genes. The read ends 3 residues before the CDR3 terminus; that terminus is restored from the germline J gene. The chain uses TRBV1 and TRBJ1-6, with a tentative D call TRBD1 (5 bases). TRBJ1-6 is an ORF; its function is uncertain. Trimming took 0 bases from V and 3 from J, leaving 9 bases between them. The germline CDR1 and CDR2 sequences are NSQYPW and LRSPGD (reference sequence). This CDR3 is built from 16 residues. The CDR3 reads CTCSADLDNYNSPLYF. CDR3 DNA, as far as it was read: TGCACCTGCAGTGCAGATCTGGACAACTATAATTCGCCC.